The 23 T cell receptor beta chains below come from one sample, sequenced in a study of T cell changes during pregnancy in multiple sclerosis. The assay was immunoSEQ multiplex PCR, and TCRdb's table has in-frame clones only and misses some. The sample lists roughly 48,000 clones; 94% were seen once. Sequenced here: CD4+ T cells from peripheral blood mononuclear cells, sampled in the first trimester of pregnancy. These receptors were taken from a female donor with multiple sclerosis, enrolled in a pregnancy study.

The chain joins TRBV5-1 to TRBJ1-4; possible D gene TRBD1, 6 bases. The length of the CDR3 is 14 residues. Trimming stripped 7 bases from V and 2 bases from J, with 12 bases between. Germline V gene data show CDR1 as SGHRS and CDR2 as YFSETQ. For the CDR3, the DNA is TGCGCCAGCCGGCAGGGGATGACTAATGAAAAACTGTTTTTT. It yields the protein CASRQGMTNEKLFF.

The chain is built from TRBV5-4 and TRBJ2-1; TRBD2 aligns across 8 bases. Trimming cost V 5 bases and J 0 bases; bases outside gene matches: 4. Germline assignment: CDR1 SGHNT and CDR2 YYREEE (reference sequence). There are 15 residues in the CDR3. CDR3 sequence (DNA): TGTGCCAGCAGGGAACGGGGGGGCTCCTACAATGAGCAGTTCTTC. Encoded protein: CASRERGGSYNEQFF. Complete variable domain (other parts from reference TRBV5-4 and TRBJ2-1): ETGVTQSPTHLIKTRGQQVTLRCSSQSGHNTVSWYQQALGQGPQFIFQYYREEENGRGNFPPRFSGLQFPNYSSELNVNALELDDSALYLCASRERGGSYNEQFFGPGTRLTVL.

V usage is TRBV9 and J usage is TRBJ1-1; the match to TRBD1 covers 9 bases. V trimming: 4 bases; J trimming: 3 bases; junction bases outside the gene matches: 7. CDR3 length: 15 amino acids. Per germline, CDR1 SGDLS and CDR2 YYNGEE. Here the CDR3 reads CASSSRTGAHTEAFF. CDR3 DNA: TGTGCCAGCAGCTCCCGGACAGGGGCACACACTGAAGCTTTCTTT.

The gene calls are TRBV6-1 and TRBJ2-5; D ambiguous. Germline CDR1 and CDR2: MNHNS and SASEGT. Trimming cost V 4 bases and J 5 bases, with 14 bases left between them. The length of the CDR3 is 14 residues. The CDR3: CASSGNLGLETQYF. The CDR3 bases are TGTGCCAGCAGTGGGAACCTCGGGTTGGAGACCCAGTACTTC.

This chain joins TRBV5-1 and TRBJ1-1, with D possibly being TRBD1 (6 bases). CDR1 is SGHRS, CDR2 YFSETQ, per germline. The CDR3 totals 15 residues. The germline V and J ends were trimmed by 1 base and 1 base, with 11 bases remaining between them. The CDR3 loop reads CASSLFQGPNTEAFF. CDR3 sequence (DNA): TGCGCCAGCAGCTTGTTTCAGGGGCCGAACACTGAAGCTTTCTTT.

This clone was seen only once. The gene calls are TRBV7-3 and TRBJ2-2; 12 positions match TRBD1. Germline CDR1 reads SGHTA; CDR2 reads FQGTGA. J gave up 7 bases and V 1 base, and 7 bases lay outside the gene matches. This CDR3 has 17 residues. CDR3 in DNA: TGTGCCAGCAGCTTAAATAGGGACAGGGGGCTTGGCGGGGAGCTGTTTTTT. Amino acids: CASSLNRDRGLGGELFF. Looking up the rest from reference TRBV7-3 and TRBJ2-2 gives the full variable domain: GAGVSQTPSNKVTEKGKYVELRCDPISGHTALYWYRQSLGQGPEFLIYFQGTGAADDSGLPNDRFFAVRPEGSVSTLKIQRTERGDSAVYLCASSLNRDRGLGGELFFGEGSRLTVL.

The rearrangement uses TRBV6-6 and TRBJ2-1, with 9 nucleotides matching TRBD2. Germline V lookup: CDR1 MNHNY, CDR2 SVGAGI (reference sequence). The J segment lost 8 bases and the V segment lost 7 bases, leaving 9 bases of the junction unmatched. The CDR3 runs 14 residues. This chain's CDR3 is CASIKAGGGDEQFF. CDR3 nucleotide sequence: TGTGCCAGCATTAAAGCGGGGGGAGGGGATGAGCAGTTCTTC.

The V and J genes are TRBV16 and TRBJ1-5; tentatively, D is TRBD1 (5 bases). This CDR3 is 15 amino acids long. Between the trimmed V and J ends, which lost 4 bases and 7 bases, there was a span of 17 bases. The V gene's germline CDR1 is KGHSY and CDR2 FQNENV. The DNA of the CDR3 is TGTGCCAGCAGCCTTCCGGGGGGGTATGACCAGCCCCAGCATTTT. Encoded protein: CASSLPGGYDQPQHF.

The chain couples TRBV4-1 to TRBJ2-2, with unresolved D. Between the trimmed V and J ends, which lost 1 base and 1 base, there was a span of 7 bases. The CDR3 sequence is 15 residues long. Germline V lookup: CDR1 MGHRA, CDR2 YSYEKL. For the CDR3, the DNA is TGCGCCAGCAGCCAAGGGGCGAAGAACACCGGGGAGCTGTTTTTT. Its protein is CASSQGAKNTGELFF.

CDR3 nucleotides: TGTGCCAGCAGCTTATTTCCGGGACAGGTGACTGGGGCCAACGTCCTGACTTTC. Translated: CASSLFPGQVTGANVLTF. The J gene is TRBJ2-6, the V gene TRBV11-2; 8 bases are shared with TRBD1. This CDR3 region has 18 residues. The junction had 8 bases not matched to a gene; V was cut back by 2 bases and J by 2 bases. The germline V gene encodes CDR1 SGHAT and CDR2 FQNNGV.

J is TRBJ1-3 and V is TRBV5-1; tentatively, D is TRBD1 (5 bases). Per the germline V gene, CDR1 is SGHRS and CDR2 is YFSETQ. The CDR3 contains 14 residues. Trimming removed 5 bases at V and 0 bases at J, with 9 bases between. CDR3 nucleotide sequence: TGCGCCAGCAGTAAGGACACCTCTGGAAACACCATATATTTT. This codes for CASSKDTSGNTIYF.

The genes are TRBV18 and TRBJ1-2; D gene ambiguous. CDR1 is KGHSH, CDR2 LQKENI, per germline. There are 15 residues in the CDR3. Trimming removed 3 bases from V and 3 bases from J, with 14 bases in between. The CDR3 is CASSPEQKNYYGYTF. CDR3 bases: TGTGCCAGCTCACCGGAACAGAAAAATTACTATGGCTACACCTTC.

This clone appeared a few times. The V call is TRBV5-8, the J call TRBJ2-7, with 7 bases matching TRBD1. Germline V gives CDR1 SGHTS, CDR2 YDEGEE. This CDR3 has 14 residues. V shed 7 bases and J 2 bases; nucleotides not matched to a gene: 9. The CDR3 protein is CASAPGTEAYEQYF. CDR3 DNA sequence: TGTGCCAGCGCCCCCGGGACAGAGGCCTACGAGCAGTACTTC.

On this clone itself: In the same sample, other DNA sequences code for this CDR3. The chain links TRBV18 to TRBJ2-5; D possibly corresponds to TRBD2 (6 bases). V was pared by 2 bases and J by 5 bases, with 6 bases between. The CDR3 length is 12 residues. CDR1 and CDR2 (germline): KGHSH, LQKENI. The CDR3, as DNA: TGTGCCAGCTCACCAGGGGGGGAGACCCAGTACTTC. This translates into CASSPGGETQYF.

This rearrangement joins TRBV11-2 to TRBJ1-2; D is perhaps TRBD1 (6 bases). CDR1 is SGHAT, CDR2 FQNNGV, per germline. This CDR3 region has 18 residues. Trimming shortened V by 5 bases and J by 8 bases, and 30 bases separated the two germline ends. The CDR3 spells CASSHKGGYSAYLWGYTF. CDR3 sequence (DNA): TGTGCCAGCAGCCACAAGGGGGGGTACTCGGCCTACTTATGGGGCTACACCTTC.

The CDR3 loop is CATSKTTGNNGYTF. The CDR3 DNA is TGTGCCACCAGCAAAACTACAGGGAACAATGGCTACACCTTC. V is TRBV15 and J is TRBJ1-2; TRBD1 might be the D (6 bases). Trimming left V 4 bases short and J 6 bases short, with 15 bases between. CDR1 is LNHNV, CDR2 YYDKDF, per germline (reference sequence). The CDR3 consists of 14 residues. The whole variable domain, filled in from reference TRBV15 and TRBJ1-2, reads DAMVIQNPRYQVTQFGKPVTLSCSQTLNHNVMYWYQQKSSQAPKLLFHYYDKDFNNEADTPDNFQSRRPNTSFCFLDIRSPGLGDTAMYLCATSKTTGNNGYTFGSGTRLTVV.

The genes are TRBV6-5 and TRBJ2-7; D is unresolved. Germline loops: CDR1 MNHEY, CDR2 SVGAGI. This CDR3 spans 11 amino acids. Trimming cost V 0 bases and J 7 bases, with 4 bases left between them. The CDR3 DNA sequence: TGTGCCAGCAGTTACTCCCAAGAGCAGTACTTC. It yields the protein CASSYSQEQYF.

In its sample, this clone was seen once. The J gene is TRBJ2-5, the V gene TRBV10-1, with unresolved D. Per the germline V gene, CDR1 is WNHNN and CDR2 is SYGVQD (reference sequence). This CDR3 spans 13 amino acids. V shed 6 bases and J shed 3 bases, with 11 bases lying between them. For the CDR3, the DNA is TGCGCCAGCAGCGGAGACGCCGAAGAGACCCAGTACTTC. Its translation: CASSGDAEETQYF.

This clone appeared once. The genes are TRBV10-3 and TRBJ1-2, with D tentatively TRBD1 (5 bases). The CDR3 covers 13 residues. Trimming left V 4 bases short and J 4 bases short, with 10 bases between. Looked up from germline, CDR1 is ENHRY and CDR2 is SYGVKD. The CDR3 region is CAISGAGLYGYTF. CDR3 DNA: TGTGCCATCAGTGGAGCGGGGCTCTATGGCTACACCTTC.

DNA for the CDR3: TGTGCCAGCAGTGAAGCGGGGGGAAACACTGAAGCTTTCTTT. It is translated as CASSEAGGNTEAFF. The chain is built from TRBV6-1 and TRBJ1-1; perhaps TRBD1 as D (5 bases). V lost 0 bases to trimming and J lost 2 bases, with 7 bases between them. Per the germline V gene, CDR1 is MNHNS and CDR2 is SASEGT. This CDR3 is 14 amino acids long.

J is TRBJ2-5 and V is TRBV5-1; 8 nucleotides line up with TRBD1. Germline V lookup: CDR1 SGHRS, CDR2 YFSETQ. V lost 4 bases and J lost 1; bases outside the gene matches: 3. The CDR3 loop spans 14 amino acids. CDR3 sequence: CASSGGTGQETQYF. The CDR3 DNA is TGCGCCAGCAGCGGGGGGACAGGCCAAGAGACCCAGTACTTC.

The rearrangement links TRBV6-4 to TRBJ2-1, with 8 bases identical to TRBD2. The CDR3 covers 16 residues. From germline, CDR1 is MRHNA and CDR2 SNTAGT. The trim removed 5 bases at V and 0 bases at J, leaving 6 bases unmatched. The CDR3 DNA sequence: TGTGCCAGCAGTCGAAGCGGGGGCGGCTCCTACAATGAGCAGTTCTTC. Translated, it gives CASSRSGGGSYNEQFF.

The chain uses TRBV30 and TRBJ2-5, with TRBD2 matching over 11 bases. The V gene end was trimmed by 2 bases and the J gene end by 0 bases; junction bases not matched to a gene: 14. The CDR3 is 19 residues long. Germline V CDR1 and CDR2: GTSNPN, SVGIG (reference sequence). CDR3 sequence reads: CAWSLGTSGGLTYQETQYF. The CDR3 region has the DNA TGTGCCTGGAGTTTGGGAACTAGCGGGGGCCTAACCTACCAAGAGACCCAGTACTTC.